These 20 T cell receptor beta chains share one sample of origin, sequenced in a study of technical replicates of blood from a few donors. Only in-frame clones appear in the TCRdb table, and some are missing; sequencing was by immunoSEQ multiplex PCR. The repertoire includes roughly 80,000 clones, 85% to 95% of them detected once, and over 0.4% sits in the top ten. Sequenced input: T cells isolated from PBMCs. These receptors were obtained from a human donor in good health.

This chain uses TRBV2 with TRBJ2-1; 9 positions agree with TRBD2. CDR1 and CDR2 from the germline V gene are SNHLY and FYNNEI. The CDR3 loop spans 15 amino acids. The V gene end was trimmed by 6 bases and the J gene end by 9 bases; junction bases not matched to a gene: 12. The CDR3, as DNA: TGTGCCAGCAGGAGGGCGGGAGGGCCTACGGGTGAGCAGTTCTTC. Its protein is CASRRAGGPTGEQFF.

The V call is TRBV9, the J call TRBJ2-1, with 10 bases that match TRBD2. Trimming removed 4 bases from V and 9 bases from J; junction bases left unmatched: 13. The CDR3 extends over 16 amino acids. Germline V CDR1 and CDR2: SGDLS, YYNGEE. The CDR3 here is CASSPVEREGQGEQFF. CDR3 coding DNA: TGTGCCAGCAGCCCCGTCGAGCGGGAGGGCCAGGGTGAGCAGTTCTTC.

The chain links TRBV27 to TRBJ2-7, with unresolved D. CDR3 length: 13 amino acids. V was shortened by 3 bases and J by 2 bases, with 8 bases between the two germline ends. Germline CDR1 is MNHEY and CDR2 is SMNVEV (reference sequence). CDR3 loop: CASSFGRTYEQYF. In DNA form, the CDR3 reads TGTGCCAGCAGTTTCGGCAGGACCTACGAGCAGTACTTC.

In its sample, this clone was seen a few times. The chain recombines TRBV2 with TRBJ1-2, with D perhaps TRBD1 (5 bases). The CDR3 totals 13 residues. Germline-derived CDR1 and CDR2 are SNHLY and FYNNEI. Trimming cost V 8 bases and J 6 bases, with 16 bases left between them. This chain's CDR3 is CASGGVGYDGYTF. CDR3 in DNA: TGTGCCAGCGGAGGGGTAGGGTACGATGGCTACACCTTC.

The J gene is TRBJ1-1, the V gene TRBV30; D gene uncertain. With 4 bases removed from V and 3 bases from J, the gap between germline ends came to 6 bases. From germline, CDR1 is GTSNPN and CDR2 SVGIG (reference sequence). CDR3 size: 11 residues. The CDR3 is CAWIIYTEAFF. The CDR3, as DNA: TGTGCCTGGATTATCTACACTGAAGCTTTCTTT.

V and J are TRBV6-1 and TRBJ1-3; 8 bases line up with TRBD1. The V gene end was trimmed by 2 bases and the J gene end by 3 bases; junction bases not matched to a gene: 3. The CDR3 contains 15 residues. Per germline, CDR1 MNHNS and CDR2 SASEGT. CDR3 DNA: TGTGCCAGCAGTGAAAACAGGGGGATTGGAAACACCATATATTTT. Protein: CASSENRGIGNTIYF.

CDR3 sequence reads: CATFRDSPYGYTF. The CDR3 DNA sequence: TGTGCCACATTCCGGGACAGCCCCTATGGCTACACCTTC. J is TRBJ1-2 and V is TRBV2; 7 bases agree with TRBD1. CDR3 length equals 13 residues. CDR1 SNHLY and CDR2 FYNNEI come from the germline V gene. V lost 10 bases to trimming and J lost 4 bases; unmatched junction nucleotides: 9.

The V call is TRBV10-3, the J call TRBJ2-3; 7 bases match TRBD2. CDR1 ENHRY and CDR2 SYGVKD come from the germline V gene. With V trimmed by 7 bases and J by 6 bases, 13 bases remained unmatched. The CDR3 runs to 15 residues. CDR3 amino acids: CAIKPWAGASDTQYF. CDR3 sequence (DNA): TGTGCCATCAAGCCTTGGGCGGGAGCCTCCGATACGCAGTATTTT.

The chain recombines TRBV28 with TRBJ2-7; 7 nucleotides match TRBD2. The ends lost 8 bases at V and 3 bases at J; junction bases unmatched: 7. The V gene's germline CDR1 is MDHEN and CDR2 SYDVKM. The CDR3 sequence is 13 residues long. CDR3 in DNA: TGTGCCAGCCTCAGCGGGGAACTCTACGAGCAGTACTTC. It translates to CASLSGELYEQYF.

The genes are TRBV5-5 and TRBJ2-7, with a tentative D call TRBD2 (6 bases). This CDR3 spans 13 amino acids. Per the germline V gene, CDR1 is SGHKS and CDR2 is YYEKEE (reference sequence). The V end was cut by 5 bases, the J end by 3 bases, with 12 bases between. CDR3 sequence (DNA): TGTGCCAGCAGTCGGGAGTCTCACTACGAGCAGTACTTC. Its translation: CASSRESHYEQYF.

CDR3: CASSSSLLGYTF. The DNA for the CDR3 is TGTGCCAGCAGTTCAAGTTTACTTGGCTACACCTTC. This chain joins TRBV27 and TRBJ1-2; D is uncertain. The CDR3 is made up of 12 amino acids. V lost 4 bases to trimming and J lost 7 bases, with 10 bases between them. Looked up from germline, CDR1 is MNHEY and CDR2 is SMNVEV (reference sequence).

The chain is built from TRBV6-5 and TRBJ2-5, with TRBD2 as a possible D gene (6 bases). The CDR3 spans 13 residues. Germline values: CDR1 MNHEY, CDR2 SVGAGI. With 6 bases removed from V and 9 bases from J, the gap between germline ends came to 17 bases. The CDR3 DNA reads as TGTGCCAGCAGCTCCGCGGGGACTTTGTCCCAGTACTTC. This sequence encodes CASSSAGTLSQYF.

V usage is TRBV10-3 and J usage is TRBJ2-7; D call uncertain. CDR1 is ENHRY, CDR2 SYGVKD, per germline. V shed 3 bases and J shed 7 bases, with 16 bases lying between them. This CDR3 contains 14 residues. CDR3 loop: CAISDYLQDTEQYF. The CDR3 bases are TGTGCCATCAGTGATTATCTTCAGGATACAGAGCAGTACTTC.

CDR3 bases: TGTGCCAGCAGCTGGGACAGGGAGGGCCCTGAAGCTTTCTTT. Its translation is CASSWDREGPEAFF. The rearrangement uses TRBV9 and TRBJ1-1, with 9 positions matching TRBD1. Germline CDR1 is SGDLS and CDR2 is YYNGEE. The J segment lost 6 bases and the V segment lost 4 bases, leaving 7 bases of the junction unmatched. The CDR3 sequence is 14 residues long.

J is TRBJ2-7 and V is TRBV30; possibly TRBD2 for D (5 bases). The V end lost 4 bases, the J end lost 4 bases, and 8 bases lay between the germline ends. Germline V gene sequence: CDR1 GTSNPN, CDR2 SVGIG (reference sequence). The CDR3 extends over 11 amino acids. CDR3 in amino acids: CAWKRGYEQYF. The CDR3 region has the DNA TGTGCCTGGAAACGGGGTTACGAGCAGTACTTC.

The gene calls are TRBV6-1 and TRBJ1-2; 7 positions agree with TRBD1. With V trimmed by 5 bases and J by 7 bases, 10 bases remained unmatched. Germline V CDR1 and CDR2: MNHNS, SASEGT. The CDR3 totals 14 residues. The DNA for the CDR3 is TGTGCCAGCAGTACCGGAACAGGGGTCAGTGGCTACACCTTC. Encoded protein: CASSTGTGVSGYTF.

CDR3 DNA sequence: TGCGCCAGCAGGCCGGGACATAATGAGCAGTTCTTC. Protein: CASRPGHNEQFF. V and J are TRBV10-1 and TRBJ2-1; TRBD1 is a possible D gene (6 bases). The ends were cut back, 6 bases at V and 7 bases at J, with 10 bases in the middle. CDR3 length: 12 amino acids. Germline V lookup: CDR1 WNHNN, CDR2 SYGVQD (reference sequence).

The CDR3 bases are TGTGCCAGCAGCTGGGCGCTACAAGAGACCCAGTACTTC. This translates into CASSWALQETQYF. The chain recombines TRBV11-2 with TRBJ2-5, with D unresolved. Germline lookup yields CDR1 SGHAT and CDR2 FQNNGV. Trimming removed 4 bases at V and 2 bases at J, with 8 bases between. The CDR3 consists of 13 residues.

The genes are TRBV25-1 and TRBJ2-2; D ambiguous. The CDR3 contains 13 residues. Between the trimmed V and J ends, which lost 3 bases and 0 bases, there was a span of 2 bases. CDR1 and CDR2 from the germline V gene are MGHDK and SYGVNS. The CDR3 loop reads CASSDTNTGELFF. Written as DNA, the CDR3 is TGTGCCAGCAGTGATACGAACACCGGGGAGCTGTTTTTT.

The genes are TRBV7-2 and TRBJ2-7, with 15 nucleotides matching TRBD2. This CDR3 spans 16 amino acids. CDR1 is SGHTA, CDR2 FQGNSA, per germline. The ends lost 4 bases at V and 2 bases at J; junction bases unmatched: 3. CDR3 in DNA: TGTGCCAGCAGCTCGAGGACTAGCGGGAGGGCCTACGAGCAGTACTTC. Translated, it gives CASSSRTSGRAYEQYF.